This TCR beta chain appears in the sequencing data of a study of cytomegalovirus exposure and HLA in healthy donors. The PCR contained 60 Vbeta and 13 Jbeta primers. Produced via immunoSEQ multiplex PCR; TCRdb's table is partial and in-frame only. The table shows some 150,000 clones, with 75% to 90% occurring only once. V was cut by 4 bases and J by 9 bases, with 10 bases left in between. Germline CDR1 and CDR2: DFQATT and SNEGSKA (reference sequence). This CDR3 region has 11 residues. The source is a woman between 18 and 29 years old in good health and CMV-seronegative. The J gene is TRBJ1-3, the V gene TRBV20-1; a possible D gene is TRBD1 (6 bases). Sequencing input: PBMCs. The CDR3 is CSATTGSTIYF. The CDR3 DNA reads as TGCAGTGCTACTACAGGGTCCACCATATATTTT.